The 15 T cell receptor beta chains given below trace back to one sample, sequenced in a study of T-cell reconstitution after alpha-beta-depleted transplantation in children. This sample's TCRbeta library carried unique molecular identifier barcodes. TCRdb processed the PCR reads anew with MiXCR; each CDR3 protein has one entry. Seen here are fewer than 700,000 distinct CDR3 sequences, 10% to 15% observed once, and the top ten hold approximately 2%. The source was PBMCs, mostly from graft donor cells, collected 360 days after TCRalphabeta/CD19-depleted stem cell transplant. The receptors were gathered from a male patient aged 10 to 17 who had a stem cell transplant for acute myeloid leukemia, so the T cells may come from the graft donor.

The chain has TRBV4-1 and TRBJ2-4; D is unresolved. The V and J ends lost 3 bases and 1 base respectively, with 16 bases between them. Looked up from germline, CDR1 is MGHRA and CDR2 is YSYEKL. This CDR3 has 17 residues. The CDR3 nucleotides read TGCGCCAGCAGCCAGGACCCAAAGATTTGGGCCAAAAACATTCAGTACTTC. It translates to CASSQDPKIWAKNIQYF.

The V and J genes are TRBV5-5 and TRBJ2-2; TRBD2 matches at 12 bases. V shed 0 bases and J 4 bases; nucleotides not matched to a gene: 7. CDR3 length equals 18 residues. From germline, CDR1 is SGHKS and CDR2 YYEKEE (reference sequence). The CDR3 nucleotides read TGTGCCAGCAGCTTGGTACTAGCGGGAGGTCCGCTCACCGGGGAGCTGTTTTTT. This encodes CASSLVLAGGPLTGELFF.

This chain joins TRBV21-1 and TRBJ2-2; the D call TRBD1 from the table was never checked on the DNA. TRBV21-1 is a recognized pseudogene. There are 16 residues in the CDR3. CDR3 residues: CASSKGCRGRTGELFF. The CDR3 coding sequence is TGTGCCAGCAGCAAAGGGTGCAGGGGTCGGACCGGGGAGCTGTTTTTT.

This clonotype was observed many times. The rearrangement joins TRBV13 to TRBJ2-7, with TRBD1 as a possible D gene (5 bases). The germline CDR1 and CDR2 sequences are PRHDT and FYEKMQ (reference sequence). Trimming took 5 bases from V and 1 from J, leaving 18 bases between them. The CDR3 has 16 amino acids. The CDR3 is CASSPTGQSLSYEQYF. As DNA, the CDR3 is TGTGCCAGCAGCCCAACTGGACAATCCCTTTCCTACGAGCAGTACTTC. The full variable domain, in which reference TRBV13 and TRBJ2-7 provide the parts outside the CDR3, is AAGVIQSPRHLIKEKRETATLKCYPIPRHDTVYWYQQGPGQDPQFLISFYEKMQSDKGSIPDRFSAQQFSDYHSELNMSSLELGDSALYFCASSPTGQSLSYEQYFGPGTRLTVT.

This clonotype was counted ten times or more. The genes are TRBV5-1 and TRBJ2-5; D unclear. Trimming took off 2 bases at V and 2 bases at J, with 7 bases between the two ends. CDR3 size: 13 residues. Per the germline V gene, CDR1 is SGHRS and CDR2 is YFSETQ. The CDR3 DNA reads TGCGCCAGCAGCTTTACTGCGCAAGAGACCCAGTACTTC. This gives the protein CASSFTAQETQYF.

The genes are TRBV4-3 and TRBJ1-5, with 7 bases lining up with TRBD1. CDR1 is LGHNA and CDR2 is YSLEER in the germline V gene. After removal of 4 bases from V and 0 bases from J, the junction contained 15 bases not matched to a gene. The length of the CDR3 is 19 residues. The CDR3 protein is CASSPTRQGWGYSNQPQHF. CDR3 in DNA: TGCGCCAGCAGCCCGACTCGACAGGGATGGGGGTATAGCAATCAGCCCCAGCATTTT.

The chain employs TRBV21-1 and TRBJ1-4. TRBV21-1 is labeled a pseudogene. CDR3 length: 14 amino acids. CDR3 DNA sequence: TGTGCCAGCAACCGGAAAATAACTAATGAAAAACTGTTTTTT. Protein sequence: CASNRKITNEKLFF.

This clonotype was seen a few times. This chain joins TRBV20-1 and TRBJ2-7; D is ambiguous. Germline V gene sequence: CDR1 DFQATT, CDR2 SNEGSKA (reference sequence). The CDR3 runs 13 residues. V lost 6 bases, J lost 0 bases, and 12 bases lay in between. The CDR3 DNA follows: TGCAGTGCCCCCTGGGTGTACTCCTACGAGCAGTACTTC. This codes for CSAPWVYSYEQYF.

This clonotype was counted at least ten times. This rearrangement joins TRBV7-2 to TRBJ2-3; no reliable D call. The CDR3 has 12 residues. Trimming shortened V by 5 bases and J by 5 bases, and 8 bases separated the two germline ends. The germline gives CDR1 SGHTA, CDR2 FQGNSA. CDR3 sequence reads: CASSPRLDTQYF. DNA for the CDR3: TGTGCCAGCAGCCCTCGTCTAGATACGCAGTATTTT.

The V and J genes are TRBV30 and TRBJ1-1; D ambiguous. The CDR3 loop spans 15 amino acids. Germline CDR1 GTSNPN, CDR2 SVGIG (reference sequence). V lost 2 bases and J 0 bases, leaving 13 bases between the germline ends. CDR3 nucleotide sequence: TGTGCCTGGAGTAGGGCCGTTAACATGAACACTGAAGCTTTCTTT. Its translation is CAWSRAVNMNTEAFF. The full variable domain, with the rest looked up from reference TRBV30 and TRBJ1-1, is SQTIHQWPATLVQPVGSPLSLECTVEGTSNPNLYWYRQAAGRGLQLLFYSVGIGQISSEVPQNLSASRPQDRQFILSSKKLLLSDSGFYLCAWSRAVNMNTEAFFGQGTRLTVV.

This clonotype turned up a few times. The chain carries TRBV7-3 and TRBJ2-1, with D maybe TRBD2 (6 bases). This CDR3 has 15 residues. Between the trimmed V and J ends, which lost 6 bases and 8 bases, there was a span of 20 bases. Per the germline V gene, CDR1 is SGHTA and CDR2 is FQGTGA. CDR3 in DNA: TGTGCCAGCAGTCGCACGAGCGGGCCAGGTGATGAGCAGTTCTTC. Translation: CASSRTSGPGDEQFF.

This clonotype was counted a few times. This chain uses TRBV28 with TRBJ2-7, with 7 positions matching TRBD1. With V trimmed by 2 bases and J by 0 bases, 7 bases remained unmatched. Germline CDR1 reads MDHEN; CDR2 reads SYDVKM. This CDR3 region has 16 residues. The CDR3 nucleotides are TGTGCCAGCAGTTTAAAAGACAGGGCCAGCTCCTACGAGCAGTACTTC. As protein: CASSLKDRASSYEQYF.

The chain carries TRBV28 and TRBJ2-1; 7 positions match TRBD1. Germline V gene sequence: CDR1 MDHEN, CDR2 SYDVKM. CDR3 size: 15 residues. The junction had 15 bases not matched to a gene; V was cut back by 11 bases and J by 5 bases. CDR3 loop: CAVPIRGRGNNEQFF. The DNA for the CDR3 is TGTGCCGTCCCGATTCGGGGCAGGGGGAACAATGAGCAGTTCTTC.

This clonotype was counted between two and nine times. J is TRBJ2-7 and V is TRBV9, with TRBD2 matching over 8 bases. The CDR3 is 15 amino acids. Germline CDR1 and CDR2: SGDLS and YYNGEE. After removal of 4 bases from V and 2 bases from J, the junction contained 8 bases not matched to a gene. The CDR3 nucleotides read TGTGCCAGCAGCCTAAAGCCGGGACTAGCCTACGAGCAGTACTTC. Translated: CASSLKPGLAYEQYF.

The chain joins TRBV29-1 to TRBJ2-5; possible D gene TRBD2, 6 bases. Germline CDR1 is SQVTM and CDR2 is ANQGSEA. V was cut by 6 bases and J by 1 base, with 12 bases left in between. The CDR3 has 13 residues. CDR3 sequence (DNA): TGCAGCGTGTCTAGCGTCGCCCAAGAGACCCAGTACTTC. It specifies CSVSSVAQETQYF.